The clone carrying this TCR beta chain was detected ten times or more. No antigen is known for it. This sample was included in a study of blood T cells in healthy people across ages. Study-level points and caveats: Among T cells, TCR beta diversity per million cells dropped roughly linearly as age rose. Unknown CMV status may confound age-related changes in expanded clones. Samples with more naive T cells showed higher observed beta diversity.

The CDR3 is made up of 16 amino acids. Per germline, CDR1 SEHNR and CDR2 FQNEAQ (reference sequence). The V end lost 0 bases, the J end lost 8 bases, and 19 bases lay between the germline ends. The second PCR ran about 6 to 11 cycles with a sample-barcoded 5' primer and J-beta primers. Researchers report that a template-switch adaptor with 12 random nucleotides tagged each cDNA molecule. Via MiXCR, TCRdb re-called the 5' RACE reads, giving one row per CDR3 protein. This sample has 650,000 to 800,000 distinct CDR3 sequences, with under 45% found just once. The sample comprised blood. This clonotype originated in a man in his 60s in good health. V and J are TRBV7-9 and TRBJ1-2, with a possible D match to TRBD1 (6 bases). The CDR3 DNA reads TGTGCCAGCAGCTTAGCTGGAGTACAGGGCGGGGAAGGCTACACCTTC. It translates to CASSLAGVQGGEGYTF.